Presented here are 19 T cell receptor beta chains from one specimen sequenced in a study of cytomegalovirus exposure and HLA in healthy donors. PCR was performed using 60 Vbeta and 13 Jbeta primers. Clones were sequenced by immunoSEQ multiplex PCR, and TCRdb holds only the in-frame ones, with some missing. The sample lists 97,000 or so clones; roughly three quarters were seen once. What was sequenced was PBMCs. These receptors were taken from a male donor in good health and CMV-seropositive.

J is TRBJ1-4 and V is TRBV10-3; maybe TRBD1 (5 bases). The CDR3 has 12 amino acids. The V end lost 4 bases, the J end lost 12 bases, and 12 bases lay between the germline ends. Germline V gene data show CDR1 as ENHRY and CDR2 as SYGVKD. Here the CDR3 reads CAISGGQSQLFF. The CDR3 nucleotides are TGTGCCATCAGTGGTGGACAATCTCAACTGTTTTTT.

This chain joins TRBV10-3 and TRBJ2-7; 9 bases are shared with TRBD1. Germline CDR1 and CDR2: ENHRY and SYGVKD. This CDR3 is 15 amino acids long. The V segment lost 4 bases and the J segment 3 bases; nucleotides outside the gene matches: 7. The CDR3 nucleotides read TGTGCCATCAGTGTTGACGGGACAGGGATCTACGAGCAGTACTTC. Protein sequence: CAISVDGTGIYEQYF.

The rearrangement uses TRBV6-5 and TRBJ2-3; 7 nucleotides align to TRBD2. CDR1 is MNHEY, CDR2 SVGAGI, per germline. There are 15 residues in the CDR3. V dropped 2 bases and J dropped 6; count of bases not matched to a gene: 8. The CDR3 spells CASSYPPGGTDTQYF. The CDR3, as DNA: TGTGCCAGCAGTTACCCCCCCGGGGGGACGGATACGCAGTATTTT.

The chain employs TRBV28 and TRBJ1-5; 9 positions match TRBD1. Trimming removed 1 base from V and 4 bases from J; junction bases left unmatched: 8. This CDR3 spans 17 amino acids. Germline loops: CDR1 MDHEN, CDR2 SYDVKM. As DNA, the CDR3 is TGTGCCAGCAGTTTATACAGGGGGCAGAACGGGAATCAGCCCCAGCATTTT. It yields the protein CASSLYRGQNGNQPQHF.

The chain uses TRBV28 and TRBJ1-5; D is undetermined. Between the trimmed V and J ends, which lost 4 bases and 9 bases, there was a span of 19 bases. CDR1 MDHEN and CDR2 SYDVKM come from the germline V gene. This CDR3 comprises 15 residues. The CDR3 DNA follows: TGTGCCAGCAGTTCCCCGAACAGACCGAACGGGCCCCAGCATTTT. This sequence encodes CASSSPNRPNGPQHF. The full variable domain, in which reference TRBV28 and TRBJ1-5 provide the parts outside the CDR3, is DVKVTQSSRYLVKRTGEKVFLECVQDMDHENMFWYRQDPGLGLRLIYFSYDVKMKEKGDIPEGYSVSREKKERFSLILESASTNQTSMYLCASSSPNRPNGPQHFGDGTRLSIL.

The chain employs TRBV9 and TRBJ1-4; perhaps TRBD1 as D (5 bases). The V gene lost 3 bases and the J gene lost 8 bases, with 17 bases spanning the gap. The V gene's germline CDR1 is SGDLS and CDR2 YYNGEE. The CDR3 has 15 residues. Here the CDR3 reads CASSATGTPWEKLFF. Written as DNA, the CDR3 is TGTGCCAGCAGCGCTACCGGGACTCCTTGGGAAAAACTGTTTTTT. Complete variable domain (other parts from reference TRBV9 and TRBJ1-4): DSGVTQTPKHLITATGQRVTLRCSPRSGDLSVYWYQQSLDQGLQFLIQYYNGEERAKGNILERFSAQQFPDLHSELNLSSLELGDSALYFCASSATGTPWEKLFFGSGTQLSVL.

This clone was seen a single time. The chain has TRBV5-6 and TRBJ2-1; D is unclear. CDR1 is SGHDT, CDR2 YYEEEE, per germline. The CDR3 consists of 14 residues. The V and J ends lost 6 bases and 2 bases respectively, with 12 bases between them. The CDR3 region has the DNA TGTGCCAGCAACCTTGGCGGCCCCTACAATGAGCAGTTCTTC. This encodes CASNLGGPYNEQFF.

In its sample, this clone was seen a few times. The J gene is TRBJ1-2, the V gene TRBV10-3, with D possibly being TRBD1 (5 bases). V was trimmed by 2 bases and J by 6 bases, leaving 10 bases between them. Per germline, CDR1 ENHRY and CDR2 SYGVKD. The CDR3 has 13 amino acids. This CDR3 reads CAISEIGVHGYTF. The CDR3 coding sequence is TGTGCCATCAGTGAGATAGGGGTACATGGCTACACCTTC.

The V call is TRBV18, the J call TRBJ2-7, with D perhaps matching TRBD1 (5 bases). CDR1 and CDR2 (germline): KGHSH, LQKENI. This CDR3 region has 14 residues. With 1 base removed from V and 2 bases from J, the gap between germline ends came to 9 bases. The CDR3 loop reads CASSPQTVTYEQYF. The CDR3 region has the DNA TGTGCCAGCTCACCACAGACAGTTACCTACGAGCAGTACTTC.

This chain connects TRBV18 to TRBJ2-1; 12 bases align to TRBD2. V dropped 1 base and J dropped 7; count of bases not matched to a gene: 5. Germline lookup yields CDR1 KGHSH and CDR2 LQKENI. This CDR3 is 16 amino acids long. CDR3: CASSPLTSGSRNEQFF. CDR3 in DNA: TGTGCCAGCTCACCACTGACTAGCGGGAGCAGGAATGAGCAGTTCTTC. The entire variable domain, with the rest obtained from reference TRBV18 and TRBJ2-1, is as follows: NAGVMQNPRHLVRRRGQEARLRCSPMKGHSHVYWYRQLPEEGLKFMVYLQKENIIDESGMPKERFSAEFPKEGPSILRIQQVVRGDSAAYFCASSPLTSGSRNEQFFGPGTRLTVL.

V and J are TRBV28 and TRBJ2-7; D not resolved. From germline, CDR1 is MDHEN and CDR2 SYDVKM. V was shortened by 3 bases and J by 1 base, with 4 bases between the two germline ends. CDR3 length: 12 amino acids. In DNA form, the CDR3 reads TGTGCCAGCAGTTTGACTTCCTACGAGCAGTACTTC. The encoded protein is CASSLTSYEQYF.

V usage is TRBV5-1 and J usage is TRBJ2-5; 9 positions agree with TRBD2. V gave up 0 bases and J gave up 9 bases; unmatched junction bases: 9. CDR3 length: 15 amino acids. The germline gives CDR1 SGHRS, CDR2 YFSETQ. CDR3 in DNA: TGCGCCAGCAGCTTGGGACTAGCGGATGCCGGGGCCCAGTACTTC. This codes for CASSLGLADAGAQYF.

The rearrangement links TRBV7-9 to TRBJ2-3; no clear D gene. Germline CDR1 and CDR2: SEHNR and FQNEAQ (reference sequence). V lost 5 bases and J lost 2, with 20 bases in between. CDR3 length: 17 amino acids. CDR3 sequence: CASSPRGYPSLTDTQYF. CDR3 DNA sequence: TGTGCCAGCAGCCCTCGAGGCTACCCATCCCTCACAGATACGCAGTATTTT.

The rearrangement links TRBV5-6 to TRBJ1-2; D remains ambiguous. The V end lost 0 bases, the J end lost 5 bases, and 5 bases lay between the germline ends. Germline loops: CDR1 SGHDT, CDR2 YYEEEE. CDR3 length: 12 residues. The CDR3 DNA sequence: TGTGCCAGCAGCTTGGGAACTTATGGCTACACCTTC. Translated: CASSLGTYGYTF.

This chain links TRBV21-1 with TRBJ2-1; TRBD2 is the table's D call, not checked against the DNA. TRBV21-1 is a pseudogene. The CDR3 runs to 13 residues. CDR3: CARRREGNNEQFF. The CDR3 bases are TGTGCCAGGAGGCGGGAGGGGAACAATGAGCAGTTCTTC.

A single count supports this clone. The CDR3 DNA sequence: TGTGCCAGTAGCGACACAGGGAACACTGAAGCTTTCTTT. Amino acid sequence: CASSDTGNTEAFF. The genes are TRBV19 and TRBJ1-1; a weak D match, TRBD1 (5 bases). The CDR3 has 13 amino acids. CDR1 is LNHDA, CDR2 SQIVND, per germline (reference sequence). The V end was cut by 6 bases, the J end by 1 base, with 9 bases between.

The chain recombines TRBV6-5 with TRBJ1-3, with D possibly TRBD1 on 6 matching bases. This CDR3 has 13 residues. V lost 8 bases, J lost 4 bases, and 12 bases lay in between. CDR1 and CDR2 (germline): MNHEY, SVGAGI. The CDR3 region is CASFGTPGNTIYF. The CDR3 DNA follows: TGTGCCAGCTTCGGGACACCCGGAAACACCATATATTTT.

The chain uses TRBV19 and TRBJ2-1, with a possible D match to TRBD2 (6 bases). V was clipped by 7 bases and J by 4 bases, with 20 bases between them. Germline V CDR1 and CDR2: LNHDA, SQIVND (reference sequence). CDR3 length equals 16 residues. The CDR3 nucleotides are TGTGCCAGTACTCCCCTGGGGGAGGTAGGATACAATGAGCAGTTCTTC. Translated: CASTPLGEVGYNEQFF.

This clone came up once. The chain links TRBV5-4 to TRBJ2-1, with D possibly being TRBD2 (6 bases). Between the trimmed V and J ends, which lost 4 bases and 10 bases, there was a span of 12 bases. The V gene's germline CDR1 is SGHNT and CDR2 YYREEE (reference sequence). The CDR3 is 12 residues long. The CDR3 protein is CASSRRESEQFF. CDR3 nucleotide sequence: TGTGCCAGCAGCCGGCGGGAATCCGAGCAGTTCTTC.